This entry lists 30 T cell receptor beta chains sequenced from one sample in a study of T cells in Graves' hyperthyroidism and ophthalmopathy. TCR beta CDR3 regions were amplified from RNA. The TCR CDR3 was amplified in a first-round RT-PCR using the HTBI primer set. MiXCR, run by TCRdb on the multiplex PCR reads, gives a single entry per CDR3 protein. This sample carries about 340,000 distinct CDR3 sequences, 15% to 20% of them seen once, and the ten largest clones take less than 65%. The material sequenced was blood. Source of these receptors: a woman aged 45 to 65 with Graves' hyperthyroidism.

This clonotype was found many times. The chain employs TRBV6-5 and TRBJ2-1; 10 positions agree with TRBD2. Per the germline V gene, CDR1 is MNHEY and CDR2 is SVGAGI. The CDR3 is 18 residues long. Trimming cost V 0 bases and J 3 bases; bases outside gene matches: 8. The CDR3 DNA sequence: TGTGCCAGCAGTTACTCGGGGGCCGGGACTAGCGACTACAATGAGCAGTTCTTC. It specifies CASSYSGAGTSDYNEQFF.

This clonotype showed up many times. The rearrangement links TRBV27 to TRBJ2-7, with 8 bases that match TRBD2. Per germline, CDR1 MNHEY and CDR2 SMNVEV (reference sequence). The CDR3 has 14 residues. With V trimmed by 4 bases and J by 5 bases, 7 bases remained unmatched. Here the CDR3 reads CASSYAGLVNEQYF. Here the CDR3 DNA reads TGTGCCAGCAGTTACGCGGGACTAGTAAACGAGCAGTACTTC.

This clonotype turned up a few times. The rearrangement links TRBV3-1 to TRBJ1-1; tentative D call: TRBD1 (5 bases). The CDR3 extends over 14 amino acids. V was trimmed by 1 base and J by 7 bases, leaving 13 bases between them. CDR1 and CDR2 (germline): LGHDT, YNNKEL (reference sequence). The CDR3, as DNA: TGTGCCAGCAGCCAAGGTCGGGGCTTAAATGAAGCTTTCTTT. Translating it yields CASSQGRGLNEAFF.

The chain combines TRBV27 with TRBJ1-6, with D hard to call. The V end lost 3 bases, the J end lost 2 bases, and 17 bases lay between the germline ends. The germline V gene has CDR1 MNHEY and CDR2 SMNVEV (reference sequence). This CDR3 has 18 residues. As DNA, the CDR3 is TGTGCCAGCAGTTTCAGTCCTCCCGGGGATCCCTATAATTCACCCCTCCACTTT. Encoded protein: CASSFSPPGDPYNSPLHF.

This clonotype was seen many times. The V and J genes are TRBV5-1 and TRBJ2-5; D gene ambiguous. CDR3 length equals 12 residues. V was clipped by 1 base and J by 5 bases, with 6 bases between them. The germline gives CDR1 SGHRS, CDR2 YFSETQ. The CDR3 loop reads CASSLTMETQYF. The CDR3 nucleotides read TGCGCCAGCAGCTTGACGATGGAGACCCAGTACTTC. Full variable domain (rest looked up from reference TRBV5-1 and TRBJ2-5): KAGVTQTPRYLIKTRGQQVTLSCSPISGHRSVSWYQQTPGQGLQFLFEYFSETQRNKGNFPGRFSGRQFSNSRSEMNVSTLELGDSALYLCASSLTMETQYFGPGTRLLVL.

The chain links TRBV28 to TRBJ2-2; 12 bases align to TRBD2. Trimming removed 6 bases from V and 0 bases from J; junction bases left unmatched: 5. The CDR3 sequence is 17 residues long. CDR1 is MDHEN and CDR2 is SYDVKM in the germline V gene. CDR3 bases: TGTGCCAGCAGCTCGACTAGCGGGGGACCGAACACCGGGGAGCTGTTTTTT. Protein product: CASSSTSGGPNTGELFF.

This clonotype was counted many times. The V call is TRBV11-2, the J call TRBJ2-7, with TRBD1 matching over 8 bases. Germline V gives CDR1 SGHAT, CDR2 FQNNGV. V shed 5 bases and J 5 bases; nucleotides not matched to a gene: 8. There are 14 residues in the CDR3. The CDR3 here is CASSADRGGDEQYV. CDR3 nucleotides: TGTGCCAGCAGCGCTGACAGGGGTGGCGACGAGCAGTACGTC.

The chain is built from TRBV29-1 and TRBJ1-1; TRBD1 might be the D (6 bases). The germline gives CDR1 SQVTM, CDR2 ANQGSEA. CDR3 size: 10 residues. V dropped 5 bases and J dropped 7 bases, with 8 bases sitting between them. The CDR3 sequence is CSVWTVEAFF. The CDR3 DNA follows: TGCAGCGTTTGGACAGTTGAAGCTTTCTTT.

V gene TRBV3-1 combines with J gene TRBJ2-2, with TRBD1 identical over 8 bases. The germline gives CDR1 LGHDT, CDR2 YNNKEL (reference sequence). With 4 bases clipped from V and 4 bases from J, the junction kept 8 bases outside the gene matches. The CDR3 spans 16 residues. CDR3 bases: TGTGCCAGCAGCCGTACGAGGACAGGGACCACCGGGGAGCTGTTTTTT. This gives the protein CASSRTRTGTTGELFF.

This clonotype was counted only a few times. The chain combines TRBV6-1 with TRBJ1-1; D gene uncertain. The CDR3 sequence is 11 residues long. Germline lookup yields CDR1 MNHNS and CDR2 SASEGT. V lost 11 bases and J 5 bases, leaving 12 bases between the germline ends. As DNA, the CDR3 is TGTGCCTGCCACCAAGGGACTGAAGCTTTCTTT. This encodes CACHQGTEAFF.

The rearrangement uses TRBV20-1 and TRBJ1-5; D ambiguous. V was clipped by 0 bases and J by 3 bases, with 15 bases between them. The CDR3 is 16 residues long. Germline V gene sequence: CDR1 DFQATT, CDR2 SNEGSKA (reference sequence). The CDR3: CSARDLRAGDNQPQHF. In DNA form, the CDR3 reads TGCAGTGCTAGAGATCTGAGGGCGGGAGACAATCAGCCCCAGCATTTT.

Many counts were recorded for this clonotype. This chain connects TRBV6-2 or TRBV6-3 to TRBJ2-7; D is undetermined. The V gene lost 5 bases and the J gene lost 2 bases, with 16 bases spanning the gap. CDR3 length: 15 amino acids. Germline V lookup: CDR1 MNHEY, CDR2 SVGEGT. The CDR3 here is CASSERQEAPYEQYF. CDR3 in DNA: TGTGCCAGCAGTGAAAGACAAGAGGCCCCCTACGAGCAGTACTTC.

The rearrangement uses TRBV28 and TRBJ1-2, with D possibly being TRBD1 (6 bases). The CDR3 runs to 13 residues. The germline V gene has CDR1 MDHEN and CDR2 SYDVKM. V was clipped by 5 bases and J by 4 bases, with 11 bases between them. CDR3 nucleotides: TGTGCCAGCAGTCGACAGGAACCCTATGGCTACACCTTC. It encodes CASSRQEPYGYTF.

This clonotype was observed at least ten times. CDR3 sequence reads: CASSQGQGYQETQYF. In nucleotides, the CDR3 is TGTGCCAGCAGCCAAGGACAGGGGTACCAAGAGACCCAGTACTTC. The chain combines TRBV14 with TRBJ2-5; TRBD1 matches 8 bases. V trimming: 1 base; J trimming: 0 bases; junction bases outside the gene matches: 1. This CDR3 comprises 15 residues. CDR1 SGHDN and CDR2 FVKESK come from the germline V gene.

This clonotype was found a few times. The V call is TRBV4-2, the J call TRBJ2-7; D call uncertain. Germline V gene lookup returns CDR1 LGHNA and CDR2 YNFKEQ. The CDR3 has 13 residues. V was clipped by 0 bases and J by 2 bases, with 5 bases between them. The CDR3 nucleotides read TGTGCCAGCAGCCAAGATCTAGCCTACGAGCAGTACGTC. Protein: CASSQDLAYEQYV.

This clonotype was recorded at least ten times. V and J are TRBV3-1 and TRBJ2-7; D unresolved. The CDR3 consists of 14 residues. The ends were cut back, 4 bases at V and 6 bases at J, with 16 bases in the middle. Per the germline V gene, CDR1 is LGHDT and CDR2 is YNNKEL (reference sequence). The CDR3 here is CASSRDLTPSEQYF. Written as DNA, the CDR3 is TGTGCCAGCAGCCGAGACCTCACCCCCTCCGAGCAGTACTTC.

This clonotype was counted between two and nine times. The chain couples TRBV2 to TRBJ2-7; 7 positions match TRBD1. The CDR3 loop spans 13 amino acids. With V trimmed by 4 bases and J by 6 bases, 6 bases remained unmatched. Germline CDR1 and CDR2: SNHLY and FYNNEI. The CDR3 reads CASSALQGSEQYV. As DNA, the CDR3 is TGTGCCAGCAGTGCGCTACAGGGGAGCGAGCAGTACGTC.

The CDR3 DNA follows: TGCGCCAGCAGCAACACCCGGAGCGACAGACAAGAGACCCAGTACTTC. Amino acids: CASSNTRSDRQETQYF. The chain recombines TRBV5-1 with TRBJ2-5; TRBD1 might be the D (5 bases). Per the germline V gene, CDR1 is SGHRS and CDR2 is YFSETQ. This CDR3 has 16 amino acids. Trimming left V 4 bases short and J 2 bases short, with 18 bases between.

The chain employs TRBV29-1 and TRBJ1-2; the D gene is possibly TRBD1 (6 bases). V was pared by 3 bases and J by 4 bases, with 9 bases between. The length of the CDR3 is 12 residues. The germline V gene has CDR1 SQVTM and CDR2 ANQGSEA. CDR3 in DNA: TGCAGCGTTGACGAGGGGGTCTATGGCTACACCTTC. Translated, it gives CSVDEGVYGYTF.

This clonotype was detected a few times. V is TRBV2 and J is TRBJ2-6; D remains ambiguous. Germline values: CDR1 SNHLY, CDR2 FYNNEI. The CDR3 is made up of 14 amino acids. Trimming pared 5 bases from V and 4 bases from J, leaving 9 bases between. CDR3 sequence: CASSQSRGANVLTF. CDR3 nucleotide sequence: TGTGCCAGCAGTCAGAGTAGAGGGGCCAACGTCCTGACTTTC.

The chain employs TRBV2 and TRBJ2-3; 7 bases are shared with TRBD1. Trimming cost V 3 bases and J 2 bases; bases outside gene matches: 5. Germline CDR1 is SNHLY and CDR2 is FYNNEI. The CDR3 runs 15 residues. CDR3 nucleotide sequence: TGTGCCAGCAGTGATCAGGGGGTGCCCACAGATACGCAGTATTTT. Its translation is CASSDQGVPTDTQYF.

This chain uses TRBV7-2 with TRBJ1-1, with D hard to call. V gave up 0 bases and J gave up 5 bases, with 7 bases separating them. The CDR3 contains 13 residues. Germline values: CDR1 SGHTA, CDR2 FQGNSA. The CDR3 DNA follows: TGTGCCAGCAGCTTAGCTCATAGTACTGAAGCTTTCTTT. Residues: CASSLAHSTEAFF.

The table lists this clonotype with a few counts. This rearrangement joins TRBV11-3 to TRBJ1-1; 7 bases are shared with TRBD1. The germline V gene has CDR1 SGHNT and CDR2 YENEEA. This CDR3 region has 13 residues. V was clipped by 5 bases and J by 5 bases; unmatched bases: 5. CDR3 DNA: TGTGCCAGCAGCAAGGGGGCCGGAACTGAAGCTTTCTTT. The encoded protein is CASSKGAGTEAFF. The whole variable domain, remainder taken from reference TRBV11-3 and TRBJ1-1, is EAGVVQSPRYKIIEKKQPVAFWCNPISGHNTLYWYLQNLGQGPELLIRYENEEAVDDSQLPKDRFSAERLKGVDSTLKIQPAELGDSAVYLCASSKGAGTEAFFGQGTRLTVV.

This clonotype was seen more than once but under ten times. The V and J genes are TRBV7-2 and TRBJ2-5; 15 positions agree with TRBD2. Germline V lookup: CDR1 SGHTA, CDR2 FQGNSA. The CDR3 extends over 17 amino acids. The ends lost 4 bases at V and 2 bases at J; junction bases unmatched: 5. The DNA for the CDR3 is TGTGCCAGCAGCTCCCTAGGACTAGCGGGGGGGCAAGAGACCCAGTACTTC. It yields the protein CASSSLGLAGGQETQYF.

V is TRBV7-3 and J is TRBJ2-3; either TRBD1 or TRBD2 may fit D (5 bases each). Deletions cut 0 bases from V and 4 bases from J, with 23 bases between. CDR1 SGHTA and CDR2 FQGTGA come from the germline V gene. The CDR3 is 19 amino acids. CDR3 loop: CASSLTEEGAGRGSDTQYF. The CDR3 nucleotides read TGTGCCAGCAGCTTAACGGAGGAAGGGGCGGGCCGAGGGTCAGATACGCAGTATTTT.

The chain is built from TRBV6-4 and TRBJ2-3; D is unclear. Germline loops: CDR1 MRHNA, CDR2 SNTAGT. The CDR3 has 14 residues. V lost 3 bases and J lost 2, with 9 bases in between. In nucleotides, the CDR3 is TGTGCCAGCAGTGAATCCGAAAACACAGATACGCAGTATTTT. Amino acids: CASSESENTDTQYF.

The chain joins TRBV30 to TRBJ1-4; no reliable D call. The CDR3 has 16 amino acids. The V gene lost 0 bases and the J gene lost 5 bases, with 16 bases spanning the gap. Germline V lookup: CDR1 GTSNPN, CDR2 SVGIG (reference sequence). Here the CDR3 reads CAWSVLIGEGNEKLFF. The CDR3 nucleotides are TGTGCCTGGAGTGTACTCATCGGGGAAGGGAATGAAAAACTGTTTTTT.

The rearrangement links TRBV6-1 to TRBJ1-4; D perhaps matches TRBD1 (6 bases). The germline V gene has CDR1 MNHNS and CDR2 SASEGT. The CDR3 sequence is 15 residues long. The V end lost 3 bases, the J end lost 6 bases, and 14 bases lay between the germline ends. This CDR3 reads CASSDVGTLHEKLFF. CDR3 in DNA: TGTGCCAGCAGTGATGTCGGGACACTCCATGAAAAACTGTTTTTT.

This clonotype showed up many times. The chain employs TRBV28 and TRBJ2-3; D gene ambiguous. In germline, CDR1 is MDHEN, CDR2 SYDVKM. Trimming cost V 6 bases and J 6 bases, with 7 bases left between them. The CDR3 is made up of 11 amino acids. The CDR3 nucleotides read TGTGCCAGCAGCTCCCCGGATACGCAGTATTTT. Its translation: CASSSPDTQYF.

The table lists this clonotype with many counts. The chain uses TRBV5-1 and TRBJ2-5; D could derive from TRBD1 or TRBD2 (5 bases each). CDR3 length: 15 residues. Germline V gene lookup returns CDR1 SGHRS and CDR2 YFSETQ. V lost 1 base, J lost 1 base, and 11 bases lay in between. CDR3 amino acids: CASSLWAGTQETQYF. CDR3 sequence (DNA): TGCGCCAGCAGCTTGTGGGCAGGGACCCAAGAGACCCAGTACTTC.